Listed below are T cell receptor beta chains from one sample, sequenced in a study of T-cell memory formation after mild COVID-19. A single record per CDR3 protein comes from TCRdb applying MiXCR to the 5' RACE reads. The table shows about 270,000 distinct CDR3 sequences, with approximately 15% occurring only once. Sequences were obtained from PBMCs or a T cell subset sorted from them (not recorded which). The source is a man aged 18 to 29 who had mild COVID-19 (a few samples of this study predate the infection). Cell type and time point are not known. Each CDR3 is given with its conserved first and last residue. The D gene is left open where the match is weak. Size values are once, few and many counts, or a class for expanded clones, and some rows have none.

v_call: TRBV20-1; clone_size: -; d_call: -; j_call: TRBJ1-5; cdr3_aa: CSASPRGNQPQHF; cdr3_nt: TGCAGTGCTAGCCCCAGGGGCAATCAGCCCCAGCATTTT
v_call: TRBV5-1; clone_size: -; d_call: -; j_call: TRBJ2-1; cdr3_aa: CASSLSNTGGSYNEQFF; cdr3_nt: TGCGCCAGCAGCTTGAGTAACACGGGTGGGTCCTACAATGAGCAGTTCTTC
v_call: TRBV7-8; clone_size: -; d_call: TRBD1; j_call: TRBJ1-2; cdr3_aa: CASSFRGLGYGYTF; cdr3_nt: TGTGCCAGCAGCTTCAGGGGGTTAGGCTATGGCTACACCTTC
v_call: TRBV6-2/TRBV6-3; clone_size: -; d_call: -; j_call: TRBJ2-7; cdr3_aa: CASSYSLGGASEQYF; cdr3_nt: TGTGCCAGCAGTTACTCGTTGGGGGGGGCGAGCGAGCAGTACTTC
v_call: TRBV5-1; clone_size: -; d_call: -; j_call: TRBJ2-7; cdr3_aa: CASSLLSATETSYEQYF; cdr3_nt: TGCGCCAGCAGCTTGCTTTCGGCAACAGAGACCTCCTACGAGCAGTACTTC
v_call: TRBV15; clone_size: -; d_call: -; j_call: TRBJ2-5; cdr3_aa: CATSRTRGLEETQYF; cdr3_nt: TGTGCCACCAGCAGGACTAGGGGATTAGAAGAGACCCAGTACTTC
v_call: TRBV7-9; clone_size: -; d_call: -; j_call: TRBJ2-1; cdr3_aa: CASSRTPSSYNEQFF; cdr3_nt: TGTGCCAGCAGCCGAACGCCCAGCTCCTACAATGAGCAGTTCTTC
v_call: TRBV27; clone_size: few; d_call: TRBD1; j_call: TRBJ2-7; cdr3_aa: CASSPSGQVPYEQYF; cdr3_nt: TGTGCCAGCAGTCCCTCAGGACAGGTCCCCTACGAGCAGTACTTC
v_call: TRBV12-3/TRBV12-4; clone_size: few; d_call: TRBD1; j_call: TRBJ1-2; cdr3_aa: CASSLGTGYGYGYTF; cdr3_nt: TGTGCCAGCAGTTTAGGGACAGGGTACGGCTATGGCTACACCTTC
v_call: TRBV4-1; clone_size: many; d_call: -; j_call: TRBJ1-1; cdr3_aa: CASSQDNTEAFF; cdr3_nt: TGCGCCAGCAGCCAAGATAACACTGAAGCTTTCTTT
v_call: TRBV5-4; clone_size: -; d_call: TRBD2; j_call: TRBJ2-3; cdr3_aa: CASSFSSGGDTDTQYF; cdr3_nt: TGTGCCAGCAGCTTTTCTAGCGGGGGGGACACAGATACGCAGTATTTT
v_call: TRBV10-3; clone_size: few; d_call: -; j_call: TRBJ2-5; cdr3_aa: CAISEGRQETQYF; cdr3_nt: TGTGCCATCAGTGAGGGGCGCCAAGAGACCCAGTACTTC
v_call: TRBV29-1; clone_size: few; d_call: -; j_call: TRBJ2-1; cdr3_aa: CSVIGGPSYNEQFF; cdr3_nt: TGCAGCGTTATCGGGGGGCCCTCCTACAATGAGCAGTTCTTC
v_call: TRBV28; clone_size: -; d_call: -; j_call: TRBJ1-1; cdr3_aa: CASSWSGAGTEAFF; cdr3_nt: TGTGCCAGCAGTTGGTCGGGGGCTGGAACTGAAGCTTTCTTT
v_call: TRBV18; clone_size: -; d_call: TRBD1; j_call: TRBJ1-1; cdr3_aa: CASSTPGQGATADGAFF; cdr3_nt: TGTGCCAGCTCAACTCCGGGACAGGGGGCTACTGCGGATGGAGCTTTCTTT
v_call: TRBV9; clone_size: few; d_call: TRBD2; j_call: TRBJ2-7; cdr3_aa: CASSEAGGSYEQYF; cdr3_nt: TGTGCCAGCAGCGAAGCGGGGGGTTCCTACGAGCAGTACTTC
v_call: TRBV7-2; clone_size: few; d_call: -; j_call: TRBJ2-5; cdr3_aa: CASSLVTRLETQYF; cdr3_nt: TGTGCCAGCAGCTTAGTAACGCGGTTGGAGACCCAGTACTTC
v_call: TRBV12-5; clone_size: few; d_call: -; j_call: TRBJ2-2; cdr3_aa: CASGSQGGDTGELFF; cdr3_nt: TGTGCTAGTGGTTCACAGGGCGGTGACACCGGGGAGCTGTTTTTT
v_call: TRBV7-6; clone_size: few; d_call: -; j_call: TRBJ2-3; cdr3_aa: CASSLGKTDTQYF; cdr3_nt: TGTGCCAGCAGCTTAGGGAAGACAGATACGCAGTATTTT
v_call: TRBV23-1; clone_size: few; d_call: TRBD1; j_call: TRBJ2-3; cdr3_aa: CASSPCPTGVGDTQYF; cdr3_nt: TGCGCCAGCAGTCCTTGTCCGACAGGGGTGGGAGATACGCAGTATTTT
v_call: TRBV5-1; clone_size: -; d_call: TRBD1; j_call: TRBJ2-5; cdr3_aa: CASSFGTARGGETQYF; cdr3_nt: TGCGCCAGCAGCTTCGGGACAGCCCGAGGAGGAGAGACCCAGTACTTC
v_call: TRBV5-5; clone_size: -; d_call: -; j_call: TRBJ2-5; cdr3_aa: CASSLGPEQETQYF; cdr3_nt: TGTGCCAGCAGCTTGGGGCCAGAACAAGAGACCCAGTACTTC
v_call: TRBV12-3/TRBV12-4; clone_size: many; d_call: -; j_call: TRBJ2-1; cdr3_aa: CASSFGGTTYNEQFF; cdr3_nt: TGTGCCAGCAGTTTTGGCGGGACAACCTACAATGAGCAGTTCTTC
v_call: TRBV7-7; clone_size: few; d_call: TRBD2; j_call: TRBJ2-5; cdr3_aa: CASSPELAGEGETQYF; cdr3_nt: TGTGCCAGCAGCCCCGAACTAGCGGGGGAGGGAGAGACCCAGTACTTC
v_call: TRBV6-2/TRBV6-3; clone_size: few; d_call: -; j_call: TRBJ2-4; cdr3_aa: CASSGQGWNIQYF; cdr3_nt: TGTGCCAGCAGTGGCCAGGGCTGGAACATTCAGTACTTC
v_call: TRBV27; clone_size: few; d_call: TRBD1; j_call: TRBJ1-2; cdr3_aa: CASRTPGQGPNYGYTF; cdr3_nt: TGTGCCAGCAGGACACCTGGACAGGGACCTAACTATGGCTACACCTTC
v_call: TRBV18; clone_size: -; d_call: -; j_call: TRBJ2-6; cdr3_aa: CASSLGTPSSISRPGANVLTF; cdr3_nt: TGTGCCAGCTCTCTGGGGACCCCGTCAAGTATCTCGCGACCTGGGGCCAACGTCCTGACTTTC
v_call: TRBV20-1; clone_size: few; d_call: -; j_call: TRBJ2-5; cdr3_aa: CSALGQPQETQYF; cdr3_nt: TGCAGTGCGCTCGGACAGCCTCAAGAGACCCAGTACTTC
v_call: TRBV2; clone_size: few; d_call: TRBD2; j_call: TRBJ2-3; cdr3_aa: CASSLQGLAGISGDTQYF; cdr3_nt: TGTGCCAGCAGCCTCCAGGGACTAGCGGGGATCTCCGGGGATACGCAGTATTTT
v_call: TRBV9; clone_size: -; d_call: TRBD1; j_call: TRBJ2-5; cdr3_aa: CASSDPGQGSQETQYF; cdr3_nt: TGTGCCAGCAGCGATCCGGGACAGGGTTCCCAAGAGACCCAGTACTTC
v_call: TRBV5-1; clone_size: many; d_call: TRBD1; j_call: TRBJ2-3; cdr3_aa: CASSLRTGSDTQYF; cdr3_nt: TGCGCCAGCAGCTTGAGGACAGGGTCGGATACGCAGTATTTT
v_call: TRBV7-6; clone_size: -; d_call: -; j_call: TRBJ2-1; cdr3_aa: CASSFRLPPRDEQFF; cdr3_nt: TGTGCCAGCAGCTTCCGACTTCCCCCCCGGGATGAGCAGTTCTTC
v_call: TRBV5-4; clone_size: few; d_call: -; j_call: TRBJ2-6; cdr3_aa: CASLFGPGANVLTF; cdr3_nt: TGTGCCAGCCTATTTGGGCCAGGGGCCAACGTCCTGACTTTC
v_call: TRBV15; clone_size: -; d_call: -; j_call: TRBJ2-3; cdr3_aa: CATRGVGDTQYF; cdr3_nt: TGTGCCACCAGGGGGGTCGGAGATACGCAGTATTTT
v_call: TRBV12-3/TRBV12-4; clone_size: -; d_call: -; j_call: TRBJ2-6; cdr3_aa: CASSPVGKIAGANVLTF; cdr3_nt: TGTGCCAGCAGTCCCGTCGGGAAAATCGCTGGGGCCAACGTCCTGACTTTC
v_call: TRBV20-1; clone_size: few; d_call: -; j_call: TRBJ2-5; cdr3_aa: CSAIRTPVGTQYF; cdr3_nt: TGCAGTGCTATCCGGACCCCGGTGGGGACCCAGTACTTC
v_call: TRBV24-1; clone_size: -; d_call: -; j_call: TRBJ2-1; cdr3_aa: CATSSPGSSYNEQFF; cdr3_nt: TGTGCCACCAGTTCTCCGGGGAGCTCCTACAATGAGCAGTTCTTC
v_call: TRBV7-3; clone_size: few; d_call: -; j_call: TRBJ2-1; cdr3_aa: CASSPGLGEQFF; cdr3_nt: TGTGCCAGCAGCCCCGGCTTGGGTGAGCAGTTCTTC
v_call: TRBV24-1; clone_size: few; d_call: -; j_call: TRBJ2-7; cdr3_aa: CATSDLGQSSYEQYF; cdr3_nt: TGTGCCACCAGTGATTTGGGACAGAGCTCCTACGAGCAGTACTTC
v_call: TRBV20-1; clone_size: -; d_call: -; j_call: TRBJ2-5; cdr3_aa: CSARGPSEGETQYF; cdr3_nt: TGCAGTGCTAGAGGACCTAGCGAGGGAGAGACCCAGTACTTC
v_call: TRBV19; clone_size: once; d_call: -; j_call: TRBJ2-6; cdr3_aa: CASSPGQFRSGANVLTF; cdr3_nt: TGTGCCAGTAGTCCTGGACAGTTCCGCTCTGGGGCCAACGTCCTGACTTTC
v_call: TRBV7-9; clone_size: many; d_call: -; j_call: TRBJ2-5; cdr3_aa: CASGWRSKETQYF; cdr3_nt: TGTGCCAGCGGGTGGAGGAGTAAGGAGACCCAGTACTTC
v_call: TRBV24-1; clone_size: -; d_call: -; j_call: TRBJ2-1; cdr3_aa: CATTDGYNEQFF; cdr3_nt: TGTGCCACAACCGACGGCTACAATGAGCAGTTCTTC
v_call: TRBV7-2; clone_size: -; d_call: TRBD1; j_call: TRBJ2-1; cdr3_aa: CASSKPGQGFHNEQFF; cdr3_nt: TGTGCCAGCAGCAAACCGGGACAGGGTTTCCACAATGAGCAGTTCTTC
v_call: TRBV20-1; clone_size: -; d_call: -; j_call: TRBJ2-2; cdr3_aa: CSARESRLTNGELFF; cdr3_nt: TGCAGTGCTAGAGAGTCACGGCTCACCAACGGGGAGCTGTTTTTT
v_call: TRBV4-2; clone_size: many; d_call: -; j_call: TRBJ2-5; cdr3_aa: CASSQGRGGTLQETQYF; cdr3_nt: TGTGCCAGCAGCCAAGGAAGGGGGGGGACTCTTCAAGAGACCCAGTACTTC
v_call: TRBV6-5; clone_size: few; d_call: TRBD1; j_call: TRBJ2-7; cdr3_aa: CASSYGGQSYEQYF; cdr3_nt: TGTGCCAGCAGTTATGGGGGACAGTCCTACGAGCAGTACTTC
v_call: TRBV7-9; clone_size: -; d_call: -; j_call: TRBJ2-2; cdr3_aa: CASSRDRANTGELFF; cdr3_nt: TGTGCCAGCAGCCGGGACCGCGCGAACACCGGGGAGCTGTTTTTT
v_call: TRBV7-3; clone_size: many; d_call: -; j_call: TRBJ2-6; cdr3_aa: CASSSGLSGANVLTF; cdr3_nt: TGTGCCAGCAGCTCGGGTCTCTCTGGGGCCAACGTCCTGACTTTC
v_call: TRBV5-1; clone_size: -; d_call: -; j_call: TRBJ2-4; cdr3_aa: CASSLRGTIEGNIQYF; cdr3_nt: TGCGCCAGCAGCTTGAGGGGGACGATTGAGGGAAACATTCAGTACTTC
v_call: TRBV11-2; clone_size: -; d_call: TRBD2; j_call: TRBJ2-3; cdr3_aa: CASSLGTRTSEYF; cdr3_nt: TGTGCCAGCAGCTTAGGGACTCGGACTAGCGAGTATTTT
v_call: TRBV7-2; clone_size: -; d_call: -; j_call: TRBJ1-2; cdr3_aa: CASSLDGARGYTF; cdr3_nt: TGTGCCAGCAGCTTAGACGGGGCGCGTGGCTACACCTTC